This TCR beta chain is drawn from a study of blood T cells in healthy people across ages. Study conclusions and caveats: With donor CMV status unknown, expanded clonotype changes were possibly confounded.

CDR1 MNHEY and CDR2 SMNVEV come from the germline V gene (reference sequence). The V gene end was trimmed by 5 bases and the J gene end by 3 bases; junction bases not matched to a gene: 16. This CDR3 comprises 17 residues. Worth noting for this clonotype: The antigen remains unidentified.

Isolating PBMCs gave at least 6 million of these cells per sample. Then a second PCR, running about 6 to 11 cycles, was carried out with a sample-barcoded 5' primer and a J-beta primer mix. Every individual sample yielded 2.5 million or more paired-end reads (each containing CDR3). TCRdb re-analysed the 5' RACE reads in MiXCR, keeping a single row per CDR3 protein. The sample includes 850,000 to 1,000,000 distinct CDR3 sequences, about 44% seen only once; the top ten take about an eighth. The clonotype originates from a young man in good health. The sequenced sample was blood. This chain connects TRBV27 to TRBJ2-7; TRBD1 matches 7 bases. CDR3 in DNA: TGTGCCAGCAGTCCCCACCTCGGGGACAGAGAGAGCTACGAGCAGTACTTC. This sequence encodes CASSPHLGDRESYEQYF.